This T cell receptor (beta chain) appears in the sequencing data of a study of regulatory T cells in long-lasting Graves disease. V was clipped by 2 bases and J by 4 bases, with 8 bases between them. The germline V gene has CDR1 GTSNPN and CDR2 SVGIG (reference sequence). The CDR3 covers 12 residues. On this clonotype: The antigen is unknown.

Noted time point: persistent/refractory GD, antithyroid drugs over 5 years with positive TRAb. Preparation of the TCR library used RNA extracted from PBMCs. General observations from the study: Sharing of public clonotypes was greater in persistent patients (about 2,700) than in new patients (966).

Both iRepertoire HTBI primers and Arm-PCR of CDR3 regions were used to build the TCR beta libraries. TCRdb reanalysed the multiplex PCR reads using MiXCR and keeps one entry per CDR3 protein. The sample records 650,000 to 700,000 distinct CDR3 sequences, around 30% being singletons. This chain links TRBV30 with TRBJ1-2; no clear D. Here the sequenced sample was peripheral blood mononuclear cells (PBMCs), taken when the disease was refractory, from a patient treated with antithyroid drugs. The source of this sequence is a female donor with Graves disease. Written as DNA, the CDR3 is TGTGCCTGGAGTCTTTACTCCTATGGCTACACCTTC. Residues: CAWSLYSYGYTF.